These T cell receptor beta chains were read from a single sample in a study of T cells in Graves' hyperthyroidism and ophthalmopathy. Via MiXCR, TCRdb re-called the multiplex PCR reads, giving one row per CDR3 protein. The repertoire holds around 660,000 distinct CDR3 sequences, with 40% to 55% as singletons. The sample taken for sequencing was peripheral blood or thyroid tissue (not recorded which). These receptors came from an adult man with Graves' disease, either hyperthyroidism or ophthalmopathy (not recorded which). The CDR3 runs from the conserved cysteine through the conserved F or W. Rows give clone size only sometimes, using once, few, many, or a class for an expanded clone.

many	TRBV20-1	TRBJ2-5	CSARAVQETQYF
many	TRBV29-1	TRBJ1-1	CSVIWGPVAFF
NA	TRBV7-8	TRBJ1-3	CASREGHHNTIYF
few	TRBV20-1	TRBJ2-5	CSATRLDRGGETQYF
few	TRBV20-1	TRBJ1-2	CSAITDDYGYTF
NA	TRBV3-1	TRBJ1-4	CASSLPGQNDEKLFF
NA	TRBV29-1	TRBJ1-1	CSVVRGQGEAFF
NA	TRBV7-8	TRBJ2-2	CASSLLGQWNTGELFF
NA	TRBV7-9	TRBJ1-6	CASSWGTYNSPLHF
NA	TRBV25-1	TRBJ1-4	CASSARGAFSDEKLFF
once	TRBV19	TRBJ1-3	CASREGEYPGYGYTIYF
NA	TRBV20-1	TRBJ1-1	CGAVRGHTEAFF
NA	TRBV20-1	TRBJ1-1	CSASDAGGLNTEAFF
once	TRBV19	TRBJ1-6	CASSVGSPLHF
many	TRBV10-3	TRBJ1-4	CAIRQGENEKLFF
NA	TRBV7-8	TRBJ1-2	CASSSRTEQSYGYTF
NA	TRBV7-6	TRBJ1-1	CASSLEGAMGFF
many	TRBV6-5	TRBJ2-7	CASSSGIYEQYF
NA	TRBV29-1	TRBJ2-7	CSSPLLAGTPYEQYF
NA	TRBV7-9	TRBJ1-2	CASSQQGTYGYTF
NA	TRBV7-2	TRBJ1-6	CASSFYGETNSPLHF
NA	TRBV7-9	TRBJ1-1	CASSLGWGMNTEAFF
many	TRBV24-1	TRBJ1-5	CATSPGVVGQPQHF
NA	TRBV2	TRBJ2-7	CASSSGGGAASYGQYF
NA	TRBV19	TRBJ1-3	CASSARQGWSGNTICF
NA	TRBV9	TRBJ1-2	CASSVGQGAADYGYTF
NA	TRBV7-8	TRBJ1-6	CASSLLGQTKNSPLHF
NA	TRBV29-1	TRBJ1-4	CSLERVSEKLFF